Below, 16 T cell receptor beta chains from the same sample are listed, as sequenced in a study of regulatory T cells in long-lasting Graves disease. The time point is: newly diagnosed GD, antithyroid drugs for less than 3 months. Preparation of the TCR library used RNA extracted from PBMCs. Arm-PCR with iRepertoire HTBI primers amplified the CDR3 regions for these TCR beta libraries. TCRdb re-derived calls from the multiplex PCR reads in MiXCR, one entry per CDR3 protein. The data contain hundreds of thousands of distinct CDR3 sequences, about 13% of them singletons. These data also featured in a second study, about T cells in Graves' hyperthyroidism and ophthalmopathy.

The specimen comprised peripheral blood mononuclear cells (PBMCs), sampled at new diagnosis, from a patient treated with antithyroid drugs. These receptors were taken from a man aged 30-40 years with Graves disease.

This clonotype has a handful of counts. V and J are TRBV12-3 or TRBV12-4 and TRBJ2-4; D perhaps matches TRBD2 (5 bases). The germline V and J ends were trimmed by 7 bases and 9 bases, with 16 bases remaining between them. The length of the CDR3 is 13 residues. The CDR3 loop is CASKPGWEIIQYF. The CDR3 bases are TGTGCCAGCAAACCGGGGTGGGAAATCATTCAGTACTTC.

The sample holds many counts of this clonotype. V gene TRBV7-8 combines with J gene TRBJ2-2; 7 bases fit TRBD2. The CDR3 sequence is 18 residues long. J gave up 6 bases and V 2 bases, and 15 bases lay outside the gene matches. From germline, CDR1 is SGHVS and CDR2 FQNEAQ. The CDR3 region is CASSLRSLTGGPAGELFF. For the CDR3, the DNA is TGTGCCAGCAGCTTAAGGTCCCTGACGGGAGGCCCAGCCGGGGAGCTGTTTTTT.

A few counts support this clonotype. V usage is TRBV20-1 and J usage is TRBJ2-2; 7 bases map to TRBD2. Per germline, CDR1 DFQATT and CDR2 SNEGSKA (reference sequence). J gave up 1 base and V 1 base, and 9 bases lay outside the gene matches. The CDR3 totals 17 residues. This chain's CDR3 is CSARVHGRHRNTGELFF. In DNA form, the CDR3 reads TGCAGTGCTAGAGTACACGGGAGGCATCGGAACACCGGGGAGCTGTTTTTT.

This clonotype came up many times. The chain carries TRBV20-1 and TRBJ2-7; the D gene is possibly TRBD2 (6 bases). Germline V gene lookup returns CDR1 DFQATT and CDR2 SNEGSKA (reference sequence). CDR3 length: 15 amino acids. V shed 2 bases and J shed 4 bases, with 18 bases lying between them. The chain's CDR3 is CSARRAQGGNYEQYF. In DNA, the CDR3 is TGCAGTGCTAGAAGGGCTCAGGGAGGTAATTACGAGCAGTACTTC.

This clonotype occurred many times. The chain recombines TRBV5-8 with TRBJ2-7; 11 bases are a match to TRBD1. Germline-derived CDR1 and CDR2 are SGHTS and YDEGEE. Unmatched junction bases numbered 3, after V lost 4 bases and J lost 0 bases. The CDR3 contains 15 residues. CDR3 amino acids: CASSMGQGVSYEQYF. The CDR3 coding sequence is TGTGCCAGCAGCATGGGACAGGGGGTCTCCTACGAGCAGTACTTC.

V is TRBV28 and J is TRBJ1-5; weak D call: TRBD1 (5 bases). The V gene lost 7 bases and the J gene lost 2 bases, with 15 bases spanning the gap. The length of the CDR3 is 15 residues. CDR1 and CDR2 from the germline V gene are MDHEN and SYDVKM. CDR3 sequence (DNA): TGTGCCAGCACACATAGTTCCAGGGGCAATCAGCCCCAGCATTTT. Translated, it gives CASTHSSRGNQPQHF.

This clonotype has only a few counts. The V and J genes are TRBV9 and TRBJ1-4; D is unclear. The V and J ends lost 4 bases and 1 base respectively, with 14 bases between them. The CDR3 runs 16 residues. Germline loops: CDR1 SGDLS, CDR2 YYNGEE. The CDR3, as DNA: TGTGCCAGCAGCACTGAAGTAAGGAAAACTAATGAAAAACTGTTTTTT. Translating gives CASSTEVRKTNEKLFF.

The chain is built from TRBV30 and TRBJ2-1; 7 bases map to TRBD2. CDR1 and CDR2 from the germline V gene are GTSNPN and SVGIG (reference sequence). V shed 0 bases and J 6 bases; nucleotides not matched to a gene: 8. CDR3 size: 15 residues. The CDR3 sequence is CAWSVTTGGFNEQFF. The CDR3 nucleotides read TGTGCCTGGAGTGTAACGACGGGGGGTTTCAATGAGCAGTTCTTC.

With regard to this clonotype: This could be a read error, since a much larger clone is one nucleotide away. The chain carries TRBV27 and TRBJ2-1; D gene ambiguous. Germline loops: CDR1 MNHEY, CDR2 SMNVEV (reference sequence). This CDR3 comprises 13 residues. Trimming left V 3 bases short and J 10 bases short, with 13 bases between. The CDR3 DNA sequence: TGTGCCAGCAGTTTCACTGTGTCCTACGAGCAGTTCTTC. Protein sequence: CASSFTVSYEQFF.

The chain joins TRBV19 to TRBJ1-2, with D perhaps matching TRBD1 (6 bases). CDR1 is LNHDA, CDR2 SQIVND, per germline (reference sequence). This CDR3 is 13 amino acids long. V was shortened by 5 bases and J by 6 bases, with 13 bases between the two germline ends. CDR3 nucleotides: TGTGCCAGTAGTCCACAGGGACTCGATGGCTACACCTTC. The encoded protein is CASSPQGLDGYTF.

This clonotype was observed many times. The chain employs TRBV29-1 and TRBJ1-1; tentative D call: TRBD1 (5 bases). The germline gives CDR1 SQVTM, CDR2 ANQGSEA. V was pared by 1 base and J by 4 bases, with 16 bases between. The CDR3 has 15 amino acids. The CDR3 spells CSVEAGAIGATEAFF. The CDR3 DNA follows: TGCAGCGTTGAAGCCGGGGCGATAGGAGCCACTGAAGCTTTCTTT.

This clonotype turned up a few times. The chain couples TRBV9 to TRBJ2-1; D ambiguous. The V gene's germline CDR1 is SGDLS and CDR2 YYNGEE. Deletions cut 7 bases from V and 3 bases from J, with 14 bases between. The CDR3 extends over 14 amino acids. CDR3 region: CASYFETLYNEQFF. The CDR3 bases are TGTGCCAGCTATTTCGAGACGCTCTACAATGAGCAGTTCTTC.

This clonotype was counted between two and nine times. This CDR3 is CASSLILGRLSIPQPQHF. In DNA form, the CDR3 reads TGCGCCAGCAGTCTTATCCTAGGACGCCTCAGCATTCCTCAGCCCCAGCATTTT. This chain links TRBV4-1 with TRBJ1-5; D is uncertain. There are 18 residues in the CDR3. The V and J ends lost 6 bases and 6 bases respectively, with 27 bases between them. CDR1 and CDR2 (germline): MGHRA, YSYEKL.

This clonotype was detected a few times. This rearrangement joins TRBV3-1 to TRBJ2-3; D uncertain. CDR3 length: 15 amino acids. Looked up from germline, CDR1 is LGHDT and CDR2 is YNNKEL (reference sequence). V lost 1 base and J lost 1, with 9 bases in between. DNA for the CDR3: TGTGCCAGCAGCCAAGTTATTTCCGGCACAGATACGCAGTATTTT. As protein: CASSQVISGTDTQYF.

In this sample, this clonotype turned up a few times. The chain carries TRBV28 and TRBJ2-7; the D call may be TRBD1 or TRBD2 (5 bases each). The CDR3 spans 14 residues. Deletions cut 1 base from V and 2 bases from J, with 9 bases between. Germline V gives CDR1 MDHEN, CDR2 SYDVKM. CDR3 sequence (DNA): TGTGCCAGCAGTTTATTTTCGGGGCCCTACGAGCAGTACTTC. Translated: CASSLFSGPYEQYF.

This clonotype was recorded many times. This chain links TRBV7-3 with TRBJ1-1, with no clear D. Germline lookup yields CDR1 SGHTA and CDR2 FQGTGA. The CDR3 sequence is 15 residues long. V dropped 5 bases and J dropped 1 base, with 14 bases sitting between them. The DNA of the CDR3 is TGTGCCAGCAGCGGAGGAGGGCCTCCGAACACTGAAGCTTTCTTT. Translated, it gives CASSGGGPPNTEAFF. Combining the CDR3 with reference TRBV7-3 and TRBJ1-1 gives the whole variable domain GAGVSQTPSNKVTEKGKYVELRCDPISGHTALYWYRQSLGQGPEFLIYFQGTGAADDSGLPNDRFFAVRPEGSVSTLKIQRTERGDSAVYLCASSGGGPPNTEAFFGQGTRLTVV.